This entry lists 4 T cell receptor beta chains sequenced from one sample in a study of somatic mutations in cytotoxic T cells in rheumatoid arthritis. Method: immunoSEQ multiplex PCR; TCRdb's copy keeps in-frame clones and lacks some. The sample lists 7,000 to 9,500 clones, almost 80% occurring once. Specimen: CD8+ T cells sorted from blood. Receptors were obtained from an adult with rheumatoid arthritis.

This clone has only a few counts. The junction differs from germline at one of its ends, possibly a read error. CDR3 region: CASSQEASYEQYF. CDR3 in DNA: TGCGCCAGCAGCCAAGAAGCATCCTACGAGCAGTACTTC. The V call is TRBV11-2, the J call TRBJ2-7; D is unresolved. The CDR3 is made up of 13 amino acids. In germline, CDR1 is SGHAT, CDR2 FQNNGV. Full variable domain (missing parts from reference TRBV11-2 and TRBJ2-7): EAGVAQSPRYKIIEKRQSVAFWCNPISGHATLYWYQQILGQGPKLLIQFQNNGVVDDSQLPKDRFSAERLKGVDSTLKIQPAKLEDSAVYLCASSQEASYEQYFGPGTRLTVT.

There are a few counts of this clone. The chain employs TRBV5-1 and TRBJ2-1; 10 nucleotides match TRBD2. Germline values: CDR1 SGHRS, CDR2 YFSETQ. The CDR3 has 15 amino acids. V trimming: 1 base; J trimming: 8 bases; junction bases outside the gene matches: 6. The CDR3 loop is CASSLSSSGSDEQFF. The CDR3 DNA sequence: TGCGCCAGCAGCTTGTCTTCTAGCGGGAGTGATGAGCAGTTCTTC.

Here the CDR3 reads CASSDEGVGGNSYEQYF. CDR3 nucleotide sequence: TGTGCCAGCAGCGACGAGGGGGTGGGGGGTAACTCCTACGAGCAGTACTTC. This chain connects TRBV9 to TRBJ2-7; D is perhaps TRBD1 or TRBD2 (6 bases each). Trimming shortened V by 3 bases and J by 0 bases, and 19 bases separated the two germline ends. The CDR3 is 17 residues long. Germline CDR1 SGDLS, CDR2 YYNGEE. Full variable domain (remainder filled in from reference TRBV9 and TRBJ2-7): DSGVTQTPKHLITATGQRVTLRCSPRSGDLSVYWYQQSLDQGLQFLIQYYNGEERAKGNILERFSAQQFPDLHSELNLSSLELGDSALYFCASSDEGVGGNSYEQYFGPGTRLTVT.

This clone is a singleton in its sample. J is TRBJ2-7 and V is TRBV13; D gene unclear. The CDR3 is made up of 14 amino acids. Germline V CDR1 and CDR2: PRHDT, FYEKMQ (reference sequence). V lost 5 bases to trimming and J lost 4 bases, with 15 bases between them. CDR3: CASSPPEVRYEQYF. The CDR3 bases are TGTGCCAGCAGCCCCCCTGAGGTCCGGTACGAGCAGTACTTC.